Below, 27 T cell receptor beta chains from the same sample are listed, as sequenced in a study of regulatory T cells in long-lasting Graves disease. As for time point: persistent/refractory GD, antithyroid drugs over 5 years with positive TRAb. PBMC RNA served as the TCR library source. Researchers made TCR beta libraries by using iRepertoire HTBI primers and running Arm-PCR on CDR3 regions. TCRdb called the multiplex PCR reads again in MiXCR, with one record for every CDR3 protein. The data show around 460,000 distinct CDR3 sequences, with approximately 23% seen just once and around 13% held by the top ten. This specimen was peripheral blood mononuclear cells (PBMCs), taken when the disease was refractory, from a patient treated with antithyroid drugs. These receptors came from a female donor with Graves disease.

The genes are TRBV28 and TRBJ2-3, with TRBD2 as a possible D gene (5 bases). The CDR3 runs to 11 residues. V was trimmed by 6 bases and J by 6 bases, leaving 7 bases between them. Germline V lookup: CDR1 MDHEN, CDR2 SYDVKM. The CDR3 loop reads CASRLADTQYF. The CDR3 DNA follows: TGTGCCAGCAGATTAGCGGATACGCAGTATTTT.

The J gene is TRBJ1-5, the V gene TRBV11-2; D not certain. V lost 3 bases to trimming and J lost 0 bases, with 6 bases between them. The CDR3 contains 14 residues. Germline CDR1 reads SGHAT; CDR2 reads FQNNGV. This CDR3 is CASSLGFSNQPQHF. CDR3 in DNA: TGTGCCAGCAGCTTGGGTTTTAGCAATCAGCCCCAGCATTTT.

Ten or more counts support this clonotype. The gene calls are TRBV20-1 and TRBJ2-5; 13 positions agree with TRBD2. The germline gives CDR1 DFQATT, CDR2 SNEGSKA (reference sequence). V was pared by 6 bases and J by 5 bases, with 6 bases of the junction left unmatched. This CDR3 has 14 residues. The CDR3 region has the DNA TGCAGTGCCACTAGCGGGGGGGCCTGGGAGACCCAGTACTTC. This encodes CSATSGGAWETQYF.

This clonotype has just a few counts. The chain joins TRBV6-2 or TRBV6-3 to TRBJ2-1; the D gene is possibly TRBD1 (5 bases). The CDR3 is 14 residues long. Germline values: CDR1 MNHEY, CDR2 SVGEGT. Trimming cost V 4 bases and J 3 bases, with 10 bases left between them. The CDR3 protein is CASSWGGGYNEQFF. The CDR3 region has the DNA TGTGCCAGCAGTTGGGGCGGCGGCTACAATGAGCAGTTCTTC.

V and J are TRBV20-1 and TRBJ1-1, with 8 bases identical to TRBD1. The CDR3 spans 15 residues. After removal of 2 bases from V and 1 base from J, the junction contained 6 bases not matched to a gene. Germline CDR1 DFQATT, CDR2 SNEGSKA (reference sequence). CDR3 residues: CSARPPQGGNTEAFF. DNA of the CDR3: TGCAGTGCTAGACCTCCACAGGGGGGGAACACTGAAGCTTTCTTT.

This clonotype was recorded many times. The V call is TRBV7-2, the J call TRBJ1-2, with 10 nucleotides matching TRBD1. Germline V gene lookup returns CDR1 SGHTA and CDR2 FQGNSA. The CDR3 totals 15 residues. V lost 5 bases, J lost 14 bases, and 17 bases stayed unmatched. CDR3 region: CASSLPGGDRGFPTF. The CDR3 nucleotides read TGTGCCAGCAGCCTACCCGGAGGGGACAGGGGTTTCCCTACCTTC.

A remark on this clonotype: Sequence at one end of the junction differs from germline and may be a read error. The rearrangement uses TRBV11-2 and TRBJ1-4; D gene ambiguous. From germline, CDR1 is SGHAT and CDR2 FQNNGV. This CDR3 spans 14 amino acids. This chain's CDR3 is CASSQDRWYEKLFF. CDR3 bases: TGCGCCAGCAGCCAAGATCGGTGGTATGAAAAACTGTTTTTT.

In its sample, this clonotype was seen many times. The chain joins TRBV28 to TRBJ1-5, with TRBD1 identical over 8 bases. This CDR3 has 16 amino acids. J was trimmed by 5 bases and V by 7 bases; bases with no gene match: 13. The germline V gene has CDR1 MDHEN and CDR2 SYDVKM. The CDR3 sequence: CASITNPTGADQPQHF. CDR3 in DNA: TGTGCCAGCATTACCAACCCGACAGGGGCGGATCAGCCCCAGCATTTT.

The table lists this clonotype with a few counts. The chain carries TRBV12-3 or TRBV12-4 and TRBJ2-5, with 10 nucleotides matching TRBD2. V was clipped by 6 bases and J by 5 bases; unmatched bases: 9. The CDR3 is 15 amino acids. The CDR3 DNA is TGTGCCAGCAGCCCTAGCGGGAGTAACGGGGAGACCCAGTACTTC. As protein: CASSPSGSNGETQYF.

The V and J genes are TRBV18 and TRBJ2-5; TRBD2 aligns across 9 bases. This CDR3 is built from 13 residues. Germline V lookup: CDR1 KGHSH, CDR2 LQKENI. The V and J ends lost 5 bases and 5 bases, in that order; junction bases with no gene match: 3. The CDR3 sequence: CASSSLAGETQYF. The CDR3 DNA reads TGTGCCAGCTCATCCCTAGCGGGGGAGACCCAGTACTTC.

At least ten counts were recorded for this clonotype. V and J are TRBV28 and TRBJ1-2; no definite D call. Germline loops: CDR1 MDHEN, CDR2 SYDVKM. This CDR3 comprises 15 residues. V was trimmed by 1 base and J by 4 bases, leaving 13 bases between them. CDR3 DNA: TGTGCCAGCAGTTTATTGGTCGGCAGCTCCTATGGCTACACCTTC. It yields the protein CASSLLVGSSYGYTF.

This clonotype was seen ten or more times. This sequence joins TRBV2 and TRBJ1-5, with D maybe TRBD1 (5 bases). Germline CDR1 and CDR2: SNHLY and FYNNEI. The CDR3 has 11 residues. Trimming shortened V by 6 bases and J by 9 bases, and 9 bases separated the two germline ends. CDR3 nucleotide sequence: TGTGCCAGCAGGGGGGGAGGGCCCCAGCATTTT. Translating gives CASRGGGPQHF.

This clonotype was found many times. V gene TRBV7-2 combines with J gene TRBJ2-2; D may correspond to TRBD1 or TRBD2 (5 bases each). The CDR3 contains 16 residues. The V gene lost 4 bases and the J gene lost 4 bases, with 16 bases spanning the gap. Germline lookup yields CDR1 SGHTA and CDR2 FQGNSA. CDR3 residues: CASSSPPGRTTGELFF. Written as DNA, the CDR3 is TGTGCCAGCAGCTCGCCTCCGGGACGTACCACCGGGGAGCTGTTTTTT.

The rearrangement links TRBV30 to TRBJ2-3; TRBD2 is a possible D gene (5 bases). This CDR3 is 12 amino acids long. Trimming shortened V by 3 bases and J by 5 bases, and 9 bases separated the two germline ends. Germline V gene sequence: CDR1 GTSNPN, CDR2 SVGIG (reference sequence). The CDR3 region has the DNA TGTGCCTGGAGATCGAGCGGAGATACGCAGTATTTT. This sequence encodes CAWRSSGDTQYF. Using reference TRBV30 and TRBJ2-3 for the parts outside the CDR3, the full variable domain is SQTIHQWPATLVQPVGSPLSLECTVEGTSNPNLYWYRQAAGRGLQLLFYSVGIGQISSEVPQNLSASRPQDRQFILSSKKLLLSDSGFYLCAWRSSGDTQYFGPGTRLTVL.

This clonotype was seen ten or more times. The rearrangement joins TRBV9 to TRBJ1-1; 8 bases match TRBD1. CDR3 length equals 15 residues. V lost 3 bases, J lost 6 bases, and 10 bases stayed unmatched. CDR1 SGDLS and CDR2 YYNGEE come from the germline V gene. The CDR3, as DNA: TGTGCCAGCAGCGGCGGACAGGGCCGAGACGCTGAAGCTTTCTTT. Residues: CASSGGQGRDAEAFF.

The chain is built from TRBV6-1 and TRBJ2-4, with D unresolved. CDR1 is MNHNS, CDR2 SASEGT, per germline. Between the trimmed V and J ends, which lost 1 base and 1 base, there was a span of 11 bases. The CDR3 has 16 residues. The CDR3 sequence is CASSEVPVSAKNIQYF. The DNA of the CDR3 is TGTGCCAGCAGTGAAGTGCCGGTATCGGCCAAAAACATTCAGTACTTC.

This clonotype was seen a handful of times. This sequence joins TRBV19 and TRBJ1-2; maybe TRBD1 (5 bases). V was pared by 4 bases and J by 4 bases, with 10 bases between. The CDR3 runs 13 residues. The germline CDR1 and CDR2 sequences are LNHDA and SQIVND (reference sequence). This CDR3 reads CASSTGPSYGYTF. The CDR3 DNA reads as TGTGCCAGTAGTACGGGACCCTCCTATGGCTACACCTTC. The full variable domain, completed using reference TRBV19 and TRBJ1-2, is DGGITQSPKYLFRKEGQNVTLSCEQNLNHDAMYWYRQDPGQGLRLIYYSQIVNDFQKGDIAEGYSVSREKKESFPLTVTSAQKNPTAFYLCASSTGPSYGYTFGSGTRLTVV.

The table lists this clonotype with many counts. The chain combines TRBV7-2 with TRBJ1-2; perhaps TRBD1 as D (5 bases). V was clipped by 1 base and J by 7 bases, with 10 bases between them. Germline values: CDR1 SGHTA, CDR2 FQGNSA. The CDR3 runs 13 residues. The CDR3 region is CASSLGGGFGYTF. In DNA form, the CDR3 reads TGTGCCAGCAGCTTAGGGGGGGGGTTTGGCTACACCTTC. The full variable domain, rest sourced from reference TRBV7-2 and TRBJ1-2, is GAGVSQSPSNKVTEKGKDVELRCDPISGHTALYWYRQSLGQGLEFLIYFQGNSAPDKSGLPSDRFSAERTGGSVSTLTIQRTQQEDSAVYLCASSLGGGFGYTFGSGTRLTVV.

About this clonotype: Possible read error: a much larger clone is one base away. This chain's CDR3 is CASSAILGGALETQHF. The CDR3 nucleotides read TGTGCCAGCAGCGCGATTTTGGGCGGGGCTCTGGAGACCCAGCACTTC. The rearrangement joins TRBV7-9 to TRBJ2-5; possible D gene TRBD2, 6 bases. There are 16 residues in the CDR3. Looked up from germline, CDR1 is SEHNR and CDR2 is FQNEAQ (reference sequence).

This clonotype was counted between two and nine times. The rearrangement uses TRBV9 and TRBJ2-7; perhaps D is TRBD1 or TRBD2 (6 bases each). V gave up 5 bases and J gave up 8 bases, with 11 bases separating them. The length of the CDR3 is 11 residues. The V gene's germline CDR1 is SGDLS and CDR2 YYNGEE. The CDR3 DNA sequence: TGTGCCAGCAGTACGGGGGCTAAGCAGTACTTC. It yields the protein CASSTGAKQYF.

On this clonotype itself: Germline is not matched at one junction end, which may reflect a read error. For the CDR3, the DNA is TGTGCCAACAGTTACGCCGGGGGGAATGGTGAAAAACTGTTTTTT. Protein sequence: CANSYAGGNGEKLFF. The chain links TRBV6-5 to TRBJ1-4, with a tentative D call TRBD1 (5 bases). CDR1 and CDR2 (germline): MNHEY, SVGAGI. There are 15 residues in the CDR3.

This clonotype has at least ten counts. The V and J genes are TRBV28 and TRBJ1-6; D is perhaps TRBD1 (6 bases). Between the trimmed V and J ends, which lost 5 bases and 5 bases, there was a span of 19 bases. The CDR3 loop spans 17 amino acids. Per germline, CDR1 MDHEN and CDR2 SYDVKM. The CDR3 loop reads CASSLGGLGQDNSPLHF. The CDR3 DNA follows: TGTGCCAGCAGTCTCGGGGGCCTCGGGCAGGATAATTCACCCCTCCACTTT.

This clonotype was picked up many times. DNA for the CDR3: TGTGCCAGTAGTATCCCGCCGGTTGGTTATGGCTACACCTTC. Translated, it gives CASSIPPVGYGYTF. The rearrangement uses TRBV19 and TRBJ1-2; unclear D gene. Trimming cost V 3 bases and J 5 bases, with 13 bases left between them. The germline V gene has CDR1 LNHDA and CDR2 SQIVND (reference sequence). The CDR3 is 14 amino acids.

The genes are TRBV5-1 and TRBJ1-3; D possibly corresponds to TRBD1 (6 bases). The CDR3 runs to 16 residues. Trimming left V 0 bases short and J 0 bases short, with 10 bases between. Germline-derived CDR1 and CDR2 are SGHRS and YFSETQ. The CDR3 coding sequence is TGCGCCAGCAGCTTGGGGCAGGGGAACTCTGGAAACACCATATATTTT. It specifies CASSLGQGNSGNTIYF. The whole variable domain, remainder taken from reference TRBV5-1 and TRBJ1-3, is KAGVTQTPRYLIKTRGQQVTLSCSPISGHRSVSWYQQTPGQGLQFLFEYFSETQRNKGNFPGRFSGRQFSNSRSEMNVSTLELGDSALYLCASSLGQGNSGNTIYFGEGSWLTVV.

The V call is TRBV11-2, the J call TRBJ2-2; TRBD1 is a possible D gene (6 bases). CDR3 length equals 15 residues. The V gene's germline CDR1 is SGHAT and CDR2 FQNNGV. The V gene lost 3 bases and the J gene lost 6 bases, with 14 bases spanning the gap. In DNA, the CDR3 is TGTGCCAGCAGCTTGTACGGGACATCAGCCGGGGAGCTGTTTTTT. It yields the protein CASSLYGTSAGELFF.

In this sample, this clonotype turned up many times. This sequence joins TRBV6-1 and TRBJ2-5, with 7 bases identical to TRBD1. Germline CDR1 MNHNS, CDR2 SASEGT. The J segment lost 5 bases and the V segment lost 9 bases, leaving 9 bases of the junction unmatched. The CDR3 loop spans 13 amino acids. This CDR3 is CASERGLGETQYF. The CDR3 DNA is TGTGCCAGTGAGAGGGGGCTAGGGGAGACCCAGTACTTC.

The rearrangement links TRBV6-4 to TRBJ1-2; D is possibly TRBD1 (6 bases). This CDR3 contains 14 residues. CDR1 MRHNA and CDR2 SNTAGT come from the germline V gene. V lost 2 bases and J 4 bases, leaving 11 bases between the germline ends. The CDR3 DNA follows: TGTGCCAGCAGTGACCACAGGGATGGCTATGGCTACACCTTC. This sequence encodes CASSDHRDGYGYTF.